This TCR beta chain was recovered during a study of T cell responses to AZD1222 COVID-19 vaccine. Whole-study results and caveats: Repertoires were sampled only after the peak T cell response. White British ancestry dominated among donors, who included more females, and clonal diversity was possibly underestimated. Vaccination with two AZD1222 doses was followed by a rise in Spike-specific TCR breadth and depth.

Deletions cut 2 bases from V and 9 bases from J, with 11 bases between. Germline V gives CDR1 GTSNPN, CDR2 SVGIG (reference sequence). This CDR3 region has 13 residues. TCRdb's table, derived via immunoSEQ multiplex PCR, lists solely in-frame clones and lacks some. The sample consists of about 140,000 clones, less than 95% of them appearing once. In regard to this clone: Its target is not known.

This specimen consisted of peripheral blood, obtained 28 days after the second AZD1222 dose. This chain connects TRBV30 to TRBJ1-6, with a tentative D call TRBD1 (6 bases). The receptor was isolated from an adult who received the AZD1222 COVID-19 vaccine. The CDR3 sequence: CAWSPGTFSPLHF. CDR3 DNA sequence: TGTGCCTGGAGTCCCGGGACATTTTCACCCCTCCACTTT.